The 7 T cell receptor beta chains reported below all come from one sample, sequenced in a study of siplizumab effects on memory and regulatory T cells. Assay: immunoSEQ multiplex PCR; the TCRdb copy retains only in-frame clones and omits some. The data hold 70,000 to 90,000 clones, with around 93% observed a single time. The source material was CD8+ T cells sorted from blood. These receptors were collected from a human donor in good health.

This rearrangement joins TRBV4-3 to TRBJ2-7; D gene uncertain. The CDR3 is 15 residues long. Germline CDR1 is LGHNA and CDR2 is YSLEER. V lost 0 bases, J lost 0 bases, and 9 bases lay in between. The CDR3 region has the DNA TGCGCCAGCAGCCAAGAACTGCAGGACTCCTACGAGCAGTACTTC. Residues: CASSQELQDSYEQYF.

The chain couples TRBV29-1 to TRBJ2-4; D remains unclear. CDR1 is SQVTM and CDR2 is ANQGSEA in the germline V gene. The ends were cut back, 2 bases at V and 0 bases at J, with 5 bases in the middle. This CDR3 spans 13 amino acids. The CDR3, as DNA: TGCAGCGTTGAACCCCCAGCCAAAAACATTCAGTACTTC. Protein: CSVEPPAKNIQYF.

This chain connects TRBV5-4 to TRBJ2-5; D remains ambiguous. V shed 2 bases and J shed 4 bases, with 9 bases lying between them. The CDR3 length is 13 residues. Germline V gene data show CDR1 as SGHNT and CDR2 as YYREEE (reference sequence). The DNA of the CDR3 is TGTGCCAGCAGCTTCTCAAGCGCAGAGACCCAGTACTTC. Protein product: CASSFSSAETQYF. Full variable domain (remainder filled in from reference TRBV5-4 and TRBJ2-5): ETGVTQSPTHLIKTRGQQVTLRCSSQSGHNTVSWYQQALGQGPQFIFQYYREEENGRGNFPPRFSGLQFPNYSSELNVNALELDDSALYLCASSFSSAETQYFGPGTRLLVL.

This chain uses TRBV7-9 with TRBJ1-1, with no clear D. This CDR3 has 15 residues. The ends were cut back, 4 bases at V and 0 bases at J, with 12 bases in the middle. The germline V gene has CDR1 SEHNR and CDR2 FQNEAQ (reference sequence). This CDR3 is CASSSPVGMNTEAFF. The CDR3 DNA reads as TGTGCCAGCAGCTCGCCGGTCGGGATGAACACTGAAGCTTTCTTT.

The chain uses TRBV28 and TRBJ2-5; 8 nucleotides match TRBD1. The DNA matches TRBJ2-7 better at its end, which makes the J call doubtful. This CDR3 is 19 amino acids long. In germline, CDR1 is MDHEN, CDR2 SYDVKM. The CDR3 sequence is CASSSLRGLTTQSSYEQYF. CDR3 nucleotides: TGTGCCAGCAGTTCGCTCAGGGGGCTAACGACTCAAAGCTCCTACGAGCAGTACTTC.

The chain has TRBV5-4 and TRBJ2-7, with TRBD2 matching 7 bases. The CDR3 loop spans 14 amino acids. With V trimmed by 4 bases and J by 5 bases, 9 bases remained unmatched. Germline V gene data show CDR1 as SGHNT and CDR2 as YYREEE (reference sequence). CDR3 bases: TGTGCCAGCAGCGGGGCGGGGACTATCCACGAGCAGTACTTC. It yields the protein CASSGAGTIHEQYF.

The V and J genes are TRBV7-6 and TRBJ2-3, with 11 nucleotides matching TRBD2. The junction had 10 bases not matched to a gene; V was cut back by 5 bases and J by 0 bases. The CDR3 spans 18 residues. In germline, CDR1 is SGHVS, CDR2 FNYEAQ. Here the CDR3 reads CASSGLAGGFSSTDTQYF. The DNA for the CDR3 is TGTGCCAGCAGCGGCCTAGCGGGGGGATTCTCTAGCACAGATACGCAGTATTTT.